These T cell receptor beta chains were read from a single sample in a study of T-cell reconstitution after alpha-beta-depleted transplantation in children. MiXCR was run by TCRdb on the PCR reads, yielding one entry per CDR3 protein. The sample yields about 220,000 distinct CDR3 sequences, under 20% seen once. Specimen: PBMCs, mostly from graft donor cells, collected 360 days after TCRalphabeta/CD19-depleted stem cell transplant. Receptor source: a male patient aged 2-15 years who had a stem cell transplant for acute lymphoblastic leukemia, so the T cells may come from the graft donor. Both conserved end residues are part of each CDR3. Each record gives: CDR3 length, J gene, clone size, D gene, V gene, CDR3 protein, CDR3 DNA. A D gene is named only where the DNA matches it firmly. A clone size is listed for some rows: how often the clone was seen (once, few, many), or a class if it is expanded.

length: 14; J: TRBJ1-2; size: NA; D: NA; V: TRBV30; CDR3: CAWSVRQRNYGYTF; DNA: TGTGCCTGGAGTGTTAGACAGCGAAACTATGGCTACACCTTC
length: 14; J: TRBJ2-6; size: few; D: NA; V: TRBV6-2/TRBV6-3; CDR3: CASTRPDGANVLTF; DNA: TGTGCCAGCACCAGACCCGATGGGGCCAACGTCCTGACTTTC
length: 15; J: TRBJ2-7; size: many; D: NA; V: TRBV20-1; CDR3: CSATRLGPSSYEQYF; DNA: TGCAGTGCTACGCGCTTGGGACCGAGCTCCTACGAGCAGTACTTC
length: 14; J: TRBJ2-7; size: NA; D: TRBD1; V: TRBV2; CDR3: CASSELWTGREQYF; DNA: TGTGCCAGCAGTGAGTTGTGGACAGGGCGCGAGCAGTACTTC
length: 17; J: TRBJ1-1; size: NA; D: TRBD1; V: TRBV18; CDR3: CASSSTWTGRLDTEAFF; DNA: TGTGCCAGCTCATCTACGTGGACAGGACGCCTGGACACTGAAGCTTTCTTT
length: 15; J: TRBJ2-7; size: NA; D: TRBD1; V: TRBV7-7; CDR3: CASSPETGRAYEQYF; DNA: TGTGCTAGCAGCCCTGAGACAGGGCGAGCCTACGAGCAGTACTTC
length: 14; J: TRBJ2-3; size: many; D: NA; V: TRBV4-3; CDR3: CASSQVGSSSTQYF; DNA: TGCGCCAGCAGCCAAGTCGGGTCATCGAGTACGCAGTATTTT
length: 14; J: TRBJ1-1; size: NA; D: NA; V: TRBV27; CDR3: CASSLMGRGTEAFF; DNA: TGTGCCAGCAGTTTAATGGGGAGGGGGACTGAAGCTTTCTTT
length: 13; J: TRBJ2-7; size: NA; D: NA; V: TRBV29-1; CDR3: CSVAVDGTYEQYF; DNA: TGCAGCGTTGCGGTGGACGGCACCTACGAGCAGTACTTC
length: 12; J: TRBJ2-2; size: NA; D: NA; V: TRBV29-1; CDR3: CSVEPATGELFF; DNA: TGCAGCGTTGAACCAGCCACCGGGGAGCTGTTTTTT
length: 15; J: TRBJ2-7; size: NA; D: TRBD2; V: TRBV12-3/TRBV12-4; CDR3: CASSFASGSSYEQYF; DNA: TGTGCCAGCAGTTTTGCTAGCGGCAGCTCCTACGAGCAGTACTTC
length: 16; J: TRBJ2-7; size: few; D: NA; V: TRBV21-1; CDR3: CASSTIGAGEGFEQYF; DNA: TGTGCCAGCAGCACCATCGGTGCGGGTGAGGGTTTCGAGCAGTACTTC
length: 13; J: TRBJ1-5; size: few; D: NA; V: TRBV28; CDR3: CASTPSRRQPQHF; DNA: TGTGCCAGCACCCCGTCCCGGCGTCAGCCCCAGCATTTT
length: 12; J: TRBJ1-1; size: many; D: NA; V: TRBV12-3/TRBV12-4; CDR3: CASSSVNTEAFF; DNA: TGTGCCAGCAGTTCCGTCAACACTGAAGCTTTCTTT
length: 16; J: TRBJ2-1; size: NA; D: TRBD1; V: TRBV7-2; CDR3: CASSLVGWQGAYEQFF; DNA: TGTGCCAGCAGCTTAGTAGGGTGGCAGGGGGCATATGAGCAGTTCTTC
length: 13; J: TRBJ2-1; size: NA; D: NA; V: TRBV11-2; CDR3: CASSLDPNREQFF; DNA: TGTGCCAGCAGCTTAGACCCGAACAGGGAGCAGTTCTTC
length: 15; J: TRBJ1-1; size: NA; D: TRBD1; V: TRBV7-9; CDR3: CASSPDRTGNTEAFF; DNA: TGTGCCAGCAGCCCCGACCGGACAGGGAACACTGAAGCTTTCTTT
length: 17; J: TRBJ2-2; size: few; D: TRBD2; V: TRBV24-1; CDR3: CATSELRGGLNTGELFF; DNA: TGTGCCACCAGTGAATTGCGGGGGGGACTGAACACCGGGGAGCTGTTTTTT
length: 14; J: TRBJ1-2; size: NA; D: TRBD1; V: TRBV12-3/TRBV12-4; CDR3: CASSFDTGGYGYTF; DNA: TGTGCCAGCAGTTTCGATACAGGGGGATATGGCTACACCTTC
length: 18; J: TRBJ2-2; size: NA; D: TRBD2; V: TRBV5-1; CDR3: CASRSAGGAPPNTGELFF; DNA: TGCGCCAGCAGATCAGCGGGGGGGGCTCCACCGAACACCGGGGAGCTGTTTTTT
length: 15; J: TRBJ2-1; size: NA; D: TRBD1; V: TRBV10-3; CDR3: CAISLSGGQYNEQFF; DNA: TGTGCCATCAGCCTTTCTGGGGGACAGTACAATGAGCAGTTCTTC
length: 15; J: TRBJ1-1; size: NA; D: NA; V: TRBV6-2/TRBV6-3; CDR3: CASSYGEGKNTEAFF; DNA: TGTGCCAGCAGTTACGGGGAGGGTAAGAACACTGAAGCTTTCTTT
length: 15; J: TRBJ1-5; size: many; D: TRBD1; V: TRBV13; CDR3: CASSLGRQGNQPQHF; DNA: TGTGCCAGCAGCTTAGGGAGACAGGGGAATCAGCCCCAGCATTTT
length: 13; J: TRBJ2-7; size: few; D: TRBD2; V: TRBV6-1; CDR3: CASTASGIYEQYF; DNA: TGTGCCAGCACTGCTAGCGGGATCTACGAGCAGTACTTC